The next 10 T cell receptor beta chains were all read from a single sample in a study of cytomegalovirus exposure and HLA in healthy donors. The assay was immunoSEQ multiplex PCR, and TCRdb's table has in-frame clones only and misses some. The table lists about 200,000 clones, around four fifths of them singletons, with roughly 6% in the top ten. The sample comprised PBMCs. These receptors originate from a woman aged 18-35 years in good health and CMV-seronegative.

The chain combines TRBV30 with TRBJ2-7; the match to TRBD1 covers 9 bases. The germline V gene encodes CDR1 GTSNPN and CDR2 SVGIG (reference sequence). The CDR3 totals 14 residues. V gave up 0 bases and J gave up 2 bases; unmatched junction bases: 2. The CDR3 DNA reads as TGTGCCTGGAGTGTAGGACAGGGGCCCTACGAGCAGTACTTC. Its translation: CAWSVGQGPYEQYF.

The chain employs TRBV6-5 and TRBJ2-6; no clear D gene. V lost 7 bases and J 0 bases, leaving 10 bases between the germline ends. This CDR3 has 15 amino acids. Germline V lookup: CDR1 MNHEY, CDR2 SVGAGI. CDR3 nucleotides: TGTGCCAGCAAGACGGATCGCTCTGGGGCCAACGTCCTGACTTTC. Translation: CASKTDRSGANVLTF.

The chain has TRBV2 and TRBJ1-2; D is unresolved. Germline-derived CDR1 and CDR2 are SNHLY and FYNNEI. Trimming cost V 3 bases and J 5 bases, with 10 bases left between them. This CDR3 has 13 residues. The CDR3 coding sequence is TGTGCCAGCAGTGAGGCTGAGAGGTATGGCTACACCTTC. Its protein product is CASSEAERYGYTF.

The chain joins TRBV6-1 to TRBJ1-4, with TRBD1 matching 7 bases. Germline-derived CDR1 and CDR2 are MNHNS and SASEGT. V shed 6 bases and J 4 bases; nucleotides not matched to a gene: 8. CDR3 size: 15 residues. The CDR3 spells CASRITGESNEKLFF. DNA for the CDR3: TGTGCCAGCAGGATTACAGGGGAGAGTAATGAAAAACTGTTTTTT.

V and J are TRBV14 and TRBJ1-2, with D maybe TRBD1 (5 bases). CDR3 size: 13 residues. CDR1 SGHDN and CDR2 FVKESK come from the germline V gene. Trimming stripped 4 bases from V and 8 bases from J, with 14 bases between. CDR3 region: CASSPGGGDGYTF. The DNA of the CDR3 is TGTGCCAGCAGCCCGGGGGGAGGGGACGGCTACACCTTC.

This clone was counted only a few times. V and J are TRBV13 and TRBJ2-7, with 13 bases aligning to TRBD2. Germline V gives CDR1 PRHDT, CDR2 FYEKMQ (reference sequence). With 4 bases clipped from V and 0 bases from J, the junction kept 3 bases outside the gene matches. This CDR3 has 16 amino acids. The chain's CDR3 is CASSSGLAGASYEQYF. Here the CDR3 DNA reads TGTGCCAGCAGCTCCGGACTAGCGGGGGCCTCCTACGAGCAGTACTTC.

The rearrangement joins TRBV5-4 to TRBJ1-2; TRBD1 is a possible D gene (6 bases). V gave up 1 base and J gave up 4 bases, with 11 bases separating them. The CDR3 spans 14 residues. CDR1 SGHNT and CDR2 YYREEE come from the germline V gene (reference sequence). The chain's CDR3 is CASSLSGTRYGYTF. In DNA, the CDR3 is TGTGCCAGCAGCTTGTCCGGGACACGCTATGGCTACACCTTC.

The chain uses TRBV30 and TRBJ2-3; 10 bases line up with TRBD1. CDR1 and CDR2 (germline): GTSNPN, SVGIG (reference sequence). V was clipped by 3 bases and J by 2 bases; unmatched bases: 5. This CDR3 spans 15 amino acids. The CDR3: CAWSEDRGATDTQYF. DNA of the CDR3: TGTGCCTGGAGCGAGGACAGGGGGGCCACAGATACGCAGTATTTT.

Note on this clone: Relative to the germline gene, one junction end is altered; a read error may explain this. The sample has other DNA sequences that encode this CDR3 too. The J gene is TRBJ1-1, the V gene TRBV27; D gene uncertain. In germline, CDR1 is MNHEY, CDR2 SMNVEV (reference sequence). This CDR3 spans 14 amino acids. As DNA, the CDR3 is TGTGCCAGCAGTCTATCTGGGATGAACACTGAAGCTTTCTTT. This codes for CASSLSGMNTEAFF.

The V gene is TRBV28, the J gene TRBJ1-4; D perhaps matches TRBD1 (5 bases). The CDR3 sequence is 13 residues long. In germline, CDR1 is MDHEN, CDR2 SYDVKM. V shed 7 bases and J shed 5 bases, with 11 bases lying between them. For the CDR3, the DNA is TGTGCCAGCAAGCCAGGGTTAAATGAAAAACTGTTTTTT. Translated, it gives CASKPGLNEKLFF.